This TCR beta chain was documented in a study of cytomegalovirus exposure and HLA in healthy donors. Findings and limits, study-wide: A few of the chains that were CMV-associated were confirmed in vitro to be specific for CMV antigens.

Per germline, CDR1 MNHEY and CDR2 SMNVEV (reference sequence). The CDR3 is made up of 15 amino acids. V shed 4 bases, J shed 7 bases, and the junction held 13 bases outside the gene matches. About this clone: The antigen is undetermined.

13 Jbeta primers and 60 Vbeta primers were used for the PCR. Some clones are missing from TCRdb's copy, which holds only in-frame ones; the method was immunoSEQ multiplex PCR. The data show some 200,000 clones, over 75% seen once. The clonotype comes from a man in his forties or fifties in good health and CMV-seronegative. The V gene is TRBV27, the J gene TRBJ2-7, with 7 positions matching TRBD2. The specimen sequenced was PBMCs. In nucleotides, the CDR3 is TGTGCCAGCAGTTACCTCGGGGGGTCCCATCGTGAGCAGTACTTC. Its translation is CASSYLGGSHREQYF.